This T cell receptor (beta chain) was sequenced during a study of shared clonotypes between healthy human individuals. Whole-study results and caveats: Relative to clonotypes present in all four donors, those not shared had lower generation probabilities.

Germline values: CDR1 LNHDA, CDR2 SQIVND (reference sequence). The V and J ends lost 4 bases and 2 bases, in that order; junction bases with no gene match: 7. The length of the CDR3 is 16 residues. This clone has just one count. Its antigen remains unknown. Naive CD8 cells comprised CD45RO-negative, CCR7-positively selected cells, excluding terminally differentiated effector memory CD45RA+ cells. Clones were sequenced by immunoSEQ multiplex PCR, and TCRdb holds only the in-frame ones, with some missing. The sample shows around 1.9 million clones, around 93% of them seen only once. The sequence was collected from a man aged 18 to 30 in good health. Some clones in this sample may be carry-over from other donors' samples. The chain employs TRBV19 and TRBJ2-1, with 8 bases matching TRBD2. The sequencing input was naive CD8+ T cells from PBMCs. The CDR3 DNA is TGTGCCAGTAGTAGGACCAGCGGGGGTCCCTACAATGAGCAGTTCTTC. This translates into CASSRTSGGPYNEQFF. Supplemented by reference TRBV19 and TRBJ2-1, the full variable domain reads DGGITQSPKYLFRKEGQNVTLSCEQNLNHDAMYWYRQDPGQGLRLIYYSQIVNDFQKGDIAEGYSVSREKKESFPLTVTSAQKNPTAFYLCASSRTSGGPYNEQFFGPGTRLTVL.